What follows are 27 T cell receptor beta chains derived from one specimen sequenced in a study of radiotherapy plus CTLA-4 blockade in lung cancer. Sequencing was performed with immunoSEQ multiplex PCR; in TCRdb, only in-frame clones are kept and a portion is missing. The sample carries around 82,000 clones, 78% recorded once. The sample here was peripheral blood, taken from a patient treated with radiotherapy plus ipilimumab. The receptor set was obtained from a human donor with non-small cell lung cancer whose response to radiotherapy plus ipilimumab could not be evaluated. Some clones in this sample may be carry-over from other donors' samples.

The gene calls are TRBV18 and TRBJ1-5, with 9 bases matching TRBD1. This CDR3 comprises 14 residues. CDR1 and CDR2 (germline): KGHSH, LQKENI. V lost 3 bases, J lost 6 bases, and 3 bases stayed unmatched. The DNA of the CDR3 is TGTGCCAGCTCACCCGCGACAGGGGGTCAGCCCCAGCATTTT. It codes for CASSPATGGQPQHF.

A few counts support this clone. V and J are TRBV28 and TRBJ2-1; D ambiguous. The CDR3 is made up of 13 amino acids. The germline gives CDR1 MDHEN, CDR2 SYDVKM. V lost 3 bases and J 4 bases, leaving 7 bases between the germline ends. As DNA, the CDR3 is TGTGCCAGCAGTTTGGTAGCTTACAATGAGCAGTTCTTC. Its protein is CASSLVAYNEQFF.

The rearrangement uses TRBV30 and TRBJ1-1; no reliable D call. Germline V lookup: CDR1 GTSNPN, CDR2 SVGIG (reference sequence). CDR3 length: 14 amino acids. Trimming pared 3 bases from V and 0 bases from J, leaving 11 bases between. For the CDR3, the DNA is TGTGCCTGGAGCTTTCCCACAGTGAACACTGAAGCTTTCTTT. Translating it yields CAWSFPTVNTEAFF.

This clone was found once. The chain uses TRBV10-3 and TRBJ1-5, with D maybe TRBD1 (5 bases). The CDR3 spans 14 residues. Germline V gives CDR1 ENHRY, CDR2 SYGVKD. V was shortened by 10 bases and J by 5 bases, with 18 bases between the two germline ends. CDR3 sequence reads: CATQPSRGDQPQHF. CDR3 DNA: TGTGCCACCCAGCCCTCTCGGGGGGATCAGCCCCAGCATTTT.

The chain couples TRBV7-2 to TRBJ2-7, with TRBD1 as a possible D gene (5 bases). The germline V and J ends were trimmed by 5 bases and 0 bases, with 11 bases remaining between them. The CDR3 consists of 14 residues. Germline V gives CDR1 SGHTA, CDR2 FQGNSA. CDR3 sequence reads: CASSQGFSSYEQYF. The CDR3 nucleotides are TGTGCCAGCAGCCAGGGCTTTAGCTCCTACGAGCAGTACTTC.

The chain recombines TRBV6-5 with TRBJ2-3, with 11 bases lining up with TRBD2. The CDR3 is made up of 15 amino acids. The germline V gene has CDR1 MNHEY and CDR2 SVGAGI. J lost 3 bases, V lost 6 bases, and 5 bases had no gene match. The DNA for the CDR3 is TGTGCCAGCAGCTTGACTAGCGGGGTGACAGATACGCAGTATTTT. Translating it yields CASSLTSGVTDTQYF.

The chain has TRBV28 and TRBJ2-1, with no clear D. V gave up 8 bases and J gave up 0 bases, with 5 bases separating them. This CDR3 spans 12 amino acids. Germline V CDR1 and CDR2: MDHEN, SYDVKM. This CDR3 reads CASDTSYNEQFF. In nucleotides, the CDR3 is TGTGCCAGCGACACCTCCTACAATGAGCAGTTCTTC.

This rearrangement joins TRBV5-1 to TRBJ1-6; 9 positions match TRBD1. This CDR3 region has 17 residues. The germline V gene encodes CDR1 SGHRS and CDR2 YFSETQ. V lost 0 bases and J lost 9; bases outside the gene matches: 10. This CDR3 is CASSLGGQGSRISPLHF. As DNA, the CDR3 is TGCGCCAGCAGCTTGGGGGGACAGGGTAGTCGCATTTCACCCCTCCACTTT.

The V and J genes are TRBV28 and TRBJ1-1; D perhaps matches TRBD1 (5 bases). The V and J ends lost 9 bases and 1 base respectively, with 6 bases between them. The germline gives CDR1 MDHEN, CDR2 SYDVKM. The CDR3 loop spans 11 amino acids. The CDR3 DNA reads as TGTGCCAGTGACAGGAACACTGAAGCTTTCTTT. Encoded protein: CASDRNTEAFF.

The J gene is TRBJ2-7, the V gene TRBV6-1, with 12 bases matching TRBD2. There are 17 residues in the CDR3. Trimming removed 2 bases from V and 1 base from J; junction bases left unmatched: 6. Germline V gene data show CDR1 as MNHNS and CDR2 as SASEGT. DNA of the CDR3: TGTGCCAGCAGTGAATGGGCTAGCGGGGGGGCTTCCTACGAGCAGTACTTC. It yields the protein CASSEWASGGASYEQYF.

The chain joins TRBV2 to TRBJ1-2; TRBD1 agrees at 9 bases. This CDR3 comprises 13 residues. The V gene end was trimmed by 5 bases and the J gene end by 8 bases; junction bases not matched to a gene: 6. CDR1 is SNHLY, CDR2 FYNNEI, per germline. In DNA, the CDR3 is TGTGCCAGCAGTTCCCGGACAGGGGAGGGCTACACCTTC. This gives the protein CASSSRTGEGYTF.

The chain recombines TRBV5-1 with TRBJ2-3; D is possibly TRBD1 (6 bases). V gave up 4 bases and J gave up 0 bases, with 12 bases separating them. This CDR3 is 15 amino acids long. Per the germline V gene, CDR1 is SGHRS and CDR2 is YFSETQ. CDR3 coding DNA: TGCGCCAGCAGCGGCTCAGGGGCTAGCACAGATACGCAGTATTTT. Translation: CASSGSGASTDTQYF. Using reference TRBV5-1 and TRBJ2-3 for the parts outside the CDR3, the full variable domain is KAGVTQTPRYLIKTRGQQVTLSCSPISGHRSVSWYQQTPGQGLQFLFEYFSETQRNKGNFPGRFSGRQFSNSRSEMNVSTLELGDSALYLCASSGSGASTDTQYFGPGTRLTVL.

This chain connects TRBV19 to TRBJ1-2, with 8 bases lining up with TRBD1. Germline-derived CDR1 and CDR2 are LNHDA and SQIVND (reference sequence). After removal of 6 bases from V and 4 bases from J, the junction contained 10 bases not matched to a gene. This CDR3 has 15 residues. In DNA form, the CDR3 reads TGTGCCAGTAGGCCGGGACAGGAATTGGGCTATGGCTACACCTTC. This encodes CASRPGQELGYGYTF.

This clone was detected only a few times. The chain joins TRBV5-4 to TRBJ1-2; TRBD1 aligns across 7 bases. The germline gives CDR1 SGHNT, CDR2 YYREEE (reference sequence). This CDR3 is built from 15 residues. V gave up 4 bases and J gave up 1 base; unmatched junction bases: 7. Here the CDR3 DNA reads TGTGCCAGCAGCCCCGCGACAGGGAATAACTATGGCTACACCTTC. This translates into CASSPATGNNYGYTF.

The CDR3 coding sequence is TGTGCCAGCAGCCGGACAGGGATTGTCGGGGAGCTGTTTTTT. Protein sequence: CASSRTGIVGELFF. The chain joins TRBV5-6 to TRBJ2-2, with 8 nucleotides matching TRBD1. The CDR3 runs 14 residues. Germline CDR1 reads SGHDT; CDR2 reads YYEEEE. Losses at the gene ends were 4 bases for V and 7 bases for J; bases not matched to a gene: 6.

The genes are TRBV28 and TRBJ1-3; 8 nucleotides agree with TRBD1. This CDR3 comprises 15 residues. Trimming took 6 bases from V and 4 from J; bases not matched to a gene: 8. The germline gives CDR1 MDHEN, CDR2 SYDVKM. DNA for the CDR3: TGTGCCAGCAGGGAGGACAGGGTCTACGGAAACACCATATATTTT. It encodes CASREDRVYGNTIYF.

The V and J genes are TRBV30 and TRBJ2-4; 11 bases are a match to TRBD2. V lost 2 bases to trimming and J lost 4 bases; unmatched junction nucleotides: 4. The CDR3 length is 15 residues. Germline CDR1 GTSNPN, CDR2 SVGIG (reference sequence). Written as DNA, the CDR3 is TGTGCCTGGAGTCCCGGGACTAGCGGAAAAAACATTCAGTACTTC. It specifies CAWSPGTSGKNIQYF.

This clone was seen only once. The chain employs TRBV10-3 and TRBJ2-7; 15 nucleotides match TRBD2. Germline CDR1 is ENHRY and CDR2 is SYGVKD. This CDR3 region has 15 residues. V was pared by 10 bases and J by 2 bases, with 6 bases of the junction left unmatched. The CDR3 coding sequence is TGTGCCACCGGGACTAGCGGGGGGCACACCTACGAGCAGTACTTC. Amino acids: CATGTSGGHTYEQYF.

The V gene is TRBV4-3, the J gene TRBJ2-7; 12 nucleotides line up with TRBD1. V gave up 0 bases and J gave up 7 bases; unmatched junction bases: 7. This CDR3 contains 16 residues. The germline gives CDR1 LGHNA, CDR2 YSLEER. Written as DNA, the CDR3 is TGCGCCAGCAGCCAAGATCTGGGACAGGGGGCTGGTGAGCAGTACTTC. It encodes CASSQDLGQGAGEQYF.

The rearrangement links TRBV7-9 to TRBJ1-2; 7 positions match TRBD1. After removal of 5 bases from V and 4 bases from J, the junction contained 10 bases not matched to a gene. The germline gives CDR1 SEHNR, CDR2 FQNEAQ (reference sequence). The CDR3 covers 15 residues. In nucleotides, the CDR3 is TGTGCCAGCAGCCTACAGGGGTCTTCCCTCTATGGCTACACCTTC. Translating it yields CASSLQGSSLYGYTF. Based on the CDR3 plus reference TRBV7-9 and TRBJ1-2, the full variable domain is DTGVSQNPRHKITKRGQNVTFRCDPISEHNRLYWYRQTLGQGPEFLTYFQNEAQLEKSRLLSDRFSAERPKGSFSTLEIQRTEQGDSAMYLCASSLQGSSLYGYTFGSGTRLTVV.

The V call is TRBV28, the J call TRBJ1-5, with 7 positions matching TRBD1. Trimming removed 5 bases from V and 6 bases from J; junction bases left unmatched: 13. CDR1 is MDHEN and CDR2 is SYDVKM in the germline V gene. The CDR3 is 16 amino acids. The CDR3 region has the DNA TGTGCCAGCAGTCCGAAGACAGGGATGGGTGCTCAGCCCCAGCATTTT. Protein: CASSPKTGMGAQPQHF.

CDR3 amino acids: CASSPGGHANSPLHF. The DNA of the CDR3 is TGTGCCAGCTCACCGGGCGGACATGCTAATTCACCCCTCCACTTT. This rearrangement joins TRBV18 to TRBJ1-6; D perhaps matches TRBD1 (5 bases). The CDR3 is 15 amino acids. V shed 3 bases and J shed 6 bases, with 12 bases lying between them. Germline V CDR1 and CDR2: KGHSH, LQKENI.

This clone was detected a few times. V usage is TRBV7-2 and J usage is TRBJ2-1, with 7 bases lining up with TRBD2. The CDR3 extends over 14 amino acids. V lost 1 base and J lost 6; bases outside the gene matches: 3. The germline CDR1 and CDR2 sequences are SGHTA and FQGNSA. The CDR3 protein is CASSLGGSSNEQFF. CDR3 bases: TGTGCCAGCAGCTTAGGCGGGAGTAGCAATGAGCAGTTCTTC.

This clone has only one observation. The junction shows a germline mismatch at one end, possibly a read error. The chain carries TRBV5-6 and TRBJ1-2; maybe TRBD1 (6 bases). Germline V CDR1 and CDR2: SGHDT, YYEEEE. The CDR3 consists of 11 residues. Here the CDR3 reads CAGSQGSGYTF. The CDR3 DNA reads TGTGCCGGCAGTCAGGGGAGCGGCTACACCTTC.

In regard to this clone: One end of the junction fails to match germline, which may point to a read error. Other DNA sequences in this specimen translate into the identical CDR3. The rearrangement links TRBV28 to TRBJ1-6, with 9 bases aligning to TRBD1. Germline CDR1 is MDHEN and CDR2 is SYDVKM. The CDR3 runs 16 residues. CDR3 in DNA: TGTGCCAGCAGTTTATCCGGACAGGGGCTTAATTCCCCCCTCCACTTT. Translating it yields CASSLSGQGLNSPLHF.

This clone was seen a few times. The rearrangement links TRBV4-3 to TRBJ2-7, with D perhaps matching TRBD2 (6 bases). V gave up 8 bases and J gave up 0 bases, with 14 bases separating them. CDR3 length: 14 residues. Germline V gene data show CDR1 as LGHNA and CDR2 as YSLEER. CDR3 coding DNA: TGCGCCAGCTCGATCGGGGGAAGCTCCTACGAGCAGTACTTC. Amino acids: CASSIGGSSYEQYF.

The V gene is TRBV2, the J gene TRBJ1-5; D is perhaps TRBD1 (5 bases). The CDR3 totals 14 residues. Trimming took 2 bases from V and 4 from J, leaving 9 bases between them. Germline CDR1 SNHLY, CDR2 FYNNEI. CDR3: CASSEQGGNQPQHF. CDR3 bases: TGTGCCAGCAGTGAACAGGGAGGGAATCAGCCCCAGCATTTT.